The 21 T cell receptor beta chains listed next were all sequenced from one sample in a study of shared clonotypes between healthy human individuals. Only in-frame clones appear in the TCRdb table, and some are missing; sequencing was by immunoSEQ multiplex PCR. The data show hundreds of thousands of clones, about three quarters seen once. Sequences were obtained from memory CD4+ T cells sorted from blood. The subset is: CD45RA-negative fraction. Receptor source: a woman aged 25 to 39 in good health.

The chain is built from TRBV11-3 and TRBJ2-3, with 12 bases matching TRBD2. The CDR3 sequence is 18 residues long. CDR1 and CDR2 from the germline V gene are SGHNT and YENEEA. The junction had 11 bases not matched to a gene; V was cut back by 6 bases and J by 1 base. CDR3 amino acids: CASSRRLAGEGGTDTQYF. For the CDR3, the DNA is TGTGCCAGCAGTCGACGACTAGCGGGAGAGGGGGGCACAGATACGCAGTATTTT. Full variable domain (remainder filled in from reference TRBV11-3 and TRBJ2-3): EAGVVQSPRYKIIEKKQPVAFWCNPISGHNTLYWYLQNLGQGPELLIRYENEEAVDDSQLPKDRFSAERLKGVDSTLKIQPAELGDSAVYLCASSRRLAGEGGTDTQYFGPGTRLTVL.

In its sample, this clone is large. In DNA form, the CDR3 reads TGTGCCTCGGGCCAGAGAAGCAATCAGCCCCAGCATTTT. The encoded protein is CASGQRSNQPQHF. This chain links TRBV30 with TRBJ1-5; D not resolved. The length of the CDR3 is 13 residues. V shed 7 bases and J shed 1 base, with 11 bases lying between them. Germline assignment: CDR1 GTSNPN and CDR2 SVGIG (reference sequence).

The rearrangement joins TRBV7-9 to TRBJ2-7, with 7 bases matching TRBD1. The CDR3 spans 14 residues. The trim removed 4 bases at V and 1 base at J, leaving 4 bases unmatched. Germline CDR1 reads SEHNR; CDR2 reads FQNEAQ (reference sequence). The CDR3, as DNA: TGTGCCAGCAGCTACGGGACAGATTCCTACGAGCAGTACTTC. Translated: CASSYGTDSYEQYF.

This clone was observed a handful of times. The chain recombines TRBV28 with TRBJ1-2; no firm D call. In germline, CDR1 is MDHEN, CDR2 SYDVKM. With 3 bases removed from V and 4 bases from J, the gap between germline ends came to 9 bases. The CDR3 has 13 amino acids. In DNA form, the CDR3 reads TGTGCCAGCAGTTTTGGGGTATCCTATGGCTACACCTTC. Translated, it gives CASSFGVSYGYTF.

The chain has TRBV19 and TRBJ2-2; perhaps D is TRBD1 or TRBD2 (5 bases each). Germline loops: CDR1 LNHDA, CDR2 SQIVND (reference sequence). V lost 8 bases, J lost 2 bases, and 18 bases lay in between. This CDR3 spans 16 amino acids. For the CDR3, the DNA is TGTGCCAGTGGGCGAGGGGCGCAAAGAAACACCGGGGAGCTGTTTTTT. This gives the protein CASGRGAQRNTGELFF.

The rearrangement uses TRBV6-5 and TRBJ1-4; perhaps TRBD1 as D (5 bases). V was clipped by 6 bases and J by 2 bases, with 10 bases between them. Germline assignment: CDR1 MNHEY and CDR2 SVGAGI. The CDR3 runs 14 residues. The DNA of the CDR3 is TGTGCCAGCAGGGGGCCGGGTACTAATGAAAAACTGTTTTTT. It yields the protein CASRGPGTNEKLFF.

This clone was found a few times. A single base separates this from a much larger clone, so it may be a read error. The sample carries other DNA sequences with the same CDR3. V is TRBV5-1 and J is TRBJ2-1; D perhaps matches TRBD1 (5 bases). CDR1 and CDR2 (germline): SGHRS, YFSETQ. With 4 bases removed from V and 0 bases from J, the gap between germline ends came to 11 bases. The CDR3 is made up of 15 amino acids. The CDR3 DNA follows: TGCGCCAGCAGCCCCGACAGCAGCTCCTACAATGAGCAGTTCTTC. This gives the protein CASSPDSSSYNEQFF.

The chain carries TRBV28 and TRBJ2-2, with D unclear. Looked up from germline, CDR1 is MDHEN and CDR2 is SYDVKM. This CDR3 is built from 12 residues. The V end lost 6 bases, the J end lost 5 bases, and 7 bases lay between the germline ends. CDR3 loop: CASSWGTGELFF. For the CDR3, the DNA is TGTGCCAGCAGCTGGGGTACCGGGGAGCTGTTTTTT.

The V gene is TRBV30, the J gene TRBJ2-5; 8 positions match TRBD2. Per the germline V gene, CDR1 is GTSNPN and CDR2 is SVGIG (reference sequence). Unmatched junction bases numbered 14, after V lost 8 bases and J lost 0 bases. The CDR3 runs to 16 residues. The DNA of the CDR3 is TGTGCCCCGAGCGGTAGTAGCGGGGACTACCAAGAGACCCAGTACTTC. It is translated as CAPSGSSGDYQETQYF.

The genes are TRBV10-3 and TRBJ2-7; D assignment may be TRBD1 or TRBD2 (5 bases each). V was trimmed by 3 bases and J by 12 bases, leaving 15 bases between them. The CDR3 totals 12 residues. Germline values: CDR1 ENHRY, CDR2 SYGVKD. The CDR3 protein is CAISEDGVGVYF. The CDR3 region has the DNA TGTGCCATCAGTGAAGACGGGGTAGGGGTGTACTTC.

The J gene is TRBJ2-1, the V gene TRBV5-1; possibly TRBD1 or TRBD2 for D (5 bases each). Between the trimmed V and J ends, which lost 0 bases and 4 bases, there was a span of 11 bases. The CDR3 extends over 15 amino acids. From germline, CDR1 is SGHRS and CDR2 YFSETQ. The DNA for the CDR3 is TGCGCCAGCAGCTTGGTTGGGACGGAATACAATGAGCAGTTCTTC. It specifies CASSLVGTEYNEQFF.

This chain connects TRBV5-6 to TRBJ2-7; TRBD2 matches 10 bases. The CDR3 sequence is 15 residues long. The germline V gene has CDR1 SGHDT and CDR2 YYEEEE. Germline trimming cut 3 bases from V and 2 bases from J; bases unmatched to any gene: 5. CDR3 in DNA: TGTGCCAGCAGCTGGACTAGCGGACCAACCTACGAGCAGTACTTC. It specifies CASSWTSGPTYEQYF.

J is TRBJ1-2 and V is TRBV27; the match to TRBD1 covers 8 bases. This CDR3 spans 14 amino acids. Losses at the gene ends were 6 bases for V and 7 bases for J; bases not matched to a gene: 10. Per germline, CDR1 MNHEY and CDR2 SMNVEV (reference sequence). The CDR3 sequence is CASSLRGQFGGYTF. The CDR3 DNA follows: TGTGCCAGCAGCCTCAGGGGGCAGTTTGGTGGCTACACCTTC.

This clone was observed a few times. This sequence joins TRBV19 and TRBJ1-1; D is uncertain. Per germline, CDR1 LNHDA and CDR2 SQIVND (reference sequence). The V end was cut by 10 bases, the J end by 1 base, with 10 bases between. This CDR3 is built from 12 residues. CDR3 nucleotide sequence: TGTGCCACTGCGGTAGCGAACACTGAAGCTTTCTTT. It specifies CATAVANTEAFF.

The chain links TRBV6-5 to TRBJ1-4, with a possible D match to TRBD1 (5 bases). The germline V and J ends were trimmed by 6 bases and 8 bases, with 16 bases remaining between them. The CDR3 totals 14 residues. Germline V gene lookup returns CDR1 MNHEY and CDR2 SVGAGI. DNA of the CDR3: TGTGCCAGCAGCCCGACCGCGAGGGACGAAAAACTGTTTTTT. This gives the protein CASSPTARDEKLFF.

The chain uses TRBV5-1 and TRBJ1-3; D uncertain. The V end was cut by 1 base, the J end by 2 bases, with 10 bases between. Germline-derived CDR1 and CDR2 are SGHRS and YFSETQ. The length of the CDR3 is 15 residues. CDR3 in DNA: TGCGCCAGCAGCTTGCCGGCATCTCCTGGAAACACCATATATTTT. It translates to CASSLPASPGNTIYF.

The chain recombines TRBV28 with TRBJ1-4; D is uncertain. Germline values: CDR1 MDHEN, CDR2 SYDVKM. This CDR3 region has 19 residues. With 2 bases removed from V and 0 bases from J, the gap between germline ends came to 19 bases. CDR3 DNA: TGTGCCAGCAGTTTACTAGGGCTCAAGGGAGACGCAACTAATGAAAAACTGTTTTTT. This gives the protein CASSLLGLKGDATNEKLFF. The entire variable domain, with the rest obtained from reference TRBV28 and TRBJ1-4, is as follows: DVKVTQSSRYLVKRTGEKVFLECVQDMDHENMFWYRQDPGLGLRLIYFSYDVKMKEKGDIPEGYSVSREKKERFSLILESASTNQTSMYLCASSLLGLKGDATNEKLFFGSGTQLSVL.

In its sample, this clone was seen a few times. This chain uses TRBV25-1 with TRBJ1-5, with 9 positions matching TRBD1. With 5 bases clipped from V and 7 bases from J, the junction kept 12 bases outside the gene matches. The CDR3 is made up of 16 amino acids. Germline CDR1 is MGHDK and CDR2 is SYGVNS. The CDR3 region is CASSPDTGTGIQPQHF. CDR3 coding DNA: TGTGCCAGCAGTCCCGACACCGGGACAGGGATCCAGCCCCAGCATTTT.

This clone was seen once. The chain joins TRBV2 to TRBJ1-3; no clear D. Trimming removed 4 bases from V and 0 bases from J, with 7 bases in between. CDR3 size: 14 residues. Looked up from germline, CDR1 is SNHLY and CDR2 is FYNNEI. The CDR3: CASSAEVSGNTIYF. CDR3 DNA: TGTGCCAGCAGTGCAGAAGTCTCTGGAAACACCATATATTTT.

The chain carries TRBV7-9 and TRBJ2-7, with D tentatively TRBD1 or TRBD2 (5 bases each). Germline CDR1 SEHNR, CDR2 FQNEAQ (reference sequence). V gave up 3 bases and J gave up 4 bases, with 16 bases separating them. CDR3 length: 15 amino acids. CDR3 nucleotide sequence: TGTGCCAGCAGCTTTACGGGGACCCAACCTTACGAGCAGTACTTC. It translates to CASSFTGTQPYEQYF.

The rearrangement joins TRBV4-1 to TRBJ1-2; D gene unclear. CDR1 MGHRA and CDR2 YSYEKL come from the germline V gene. Trimming cost V 4 bases and J 5 bases, with 11 bases left between them. This CDR3 spans 13 amino acids. In DNA, the CDR3 is TGCGCCAGCAGCCCAGGTCAGAAATATGGCTACACCTTC. It translates to CASSPGQKYGYTF.